This T cell receptor beta chain is drawn from a study of T cell repertoires in cytomegalovirus infection. On this clonotype: Its specificity is not known.

Study-wide points: Clonotypes of TCR beta that were HLA-C-restricted and CMV-specific dominated the ex vivo response.

Trimming pared 6 bases from V and 0 bases from J, leaving 12 bases between. The germline V gene has CDR1 MGHRA and CDR2 YSYEKL. CDR3 length equals 15 residues. Using its own MiXCR run on the reads, TCRdb lists one record per CDR3 protein. The sample comprises 500,000 to 600,000 distinct CDR3 sequences, about 15% of which are singletons, and 20% to 30% rests with the top ten. The sample taken for sequencing was CD8+ T cells from PBMCs. The rearrangement uses TRBV4-1 and TRBJ2-1; possible D gene TRBD2, 5 bases. The sequence was obtained from a human donor in good health (CMV status not recorded). Some clones in this sample may be carry-over from other donors' samples. The DNA of the CDR3 is TGCGCCAGCAGTTTCTTGAGCGGCTCCTACAATGAGCAGTTCTTC. It specifies CASSFLSGSYNEQFF.